This TCR beta chain was observed in a study of shared clonotypes between healthy human individuals. About the study: Participating donors consisted of two women and three men aged 18 to 49.

A word on this clone: Its antigen is as yet unknown.

An assay was performed, and its level was deep. The protocol was immunoSEQ multiplex PCR, while the TCRdb copy is restricted to in-frame clones and leaves out a portion. The sample lists 170,000 or so clones; approximately 60% were seen once. Findings of the study overall: Clonotypes that were shared across a few donors made up approximately 5.1% of naive CD4 clonotypes.

The receptor comes from a man under 40 in good health. The sequenced sample consisted of memory CD4+ T cells sorted from blood. As to subset: CD45RA-negative fraction.

CDR3 coding DNA: TGTGCCAGCAGTGAAGCGCTGGGGGACAGGGGGCATGGCTACACCTTC. Its translation is CASSEALGDRGHGYTF. The rearrangement uses TRBV6-1 and TRBJ1-2; 12 bases match TRBD1. Germline-derived CDR1 and CDR2 are MNHNS and SASEGT. The CDR3 runs 16 residues. After removal of 0 bases from V and 6 bases from J, the junction contained 5 bases not matched to a gene.